This T cell receptor (beta chain) derives from a study of cytomegalovirus exposure and HLA in healthy donors. Study-wide results and limits: It was reported that the classifier diagnosed cytomegalovirus status with high specificity and sensitivity in both the original and validation cohorts. In the approximately 120 validation repertoires, a later analysis found that first-cohort TCR clusters tended to co-occur.

Among the 120 subjects of the validation cohort, separate from the 666-subject first cohort, were the donors. As concerns this clone: The antigen is undetermined.

Sequencing was performed with immunoSEQ multiplex PCR; in TCRdb, only in-frame clones are kept and a portion is missing. The data contain about 180,000 clones, about 85% of them singletons. Sequencing used PBMCs. The source is a man younger than 35 in good health and CMV-seropositive.

CDR3 nucleotide sequence: TGCGCCAGCAGCCCGATAGGCCGGGGTCTTAATTCACCCCTCCACTTT. This gives the protein CASSPIGRGLNSPLHF. V usage is TRBV5-1 and J usage is TRBJ1-6; no clear D. V lost 4 bases and J 6 bases, leaving 17 bases between the germline ends. Germline V CDR1 and CDR2: SGHRS, YFSETQ. The CDR3 spans 16 residues.